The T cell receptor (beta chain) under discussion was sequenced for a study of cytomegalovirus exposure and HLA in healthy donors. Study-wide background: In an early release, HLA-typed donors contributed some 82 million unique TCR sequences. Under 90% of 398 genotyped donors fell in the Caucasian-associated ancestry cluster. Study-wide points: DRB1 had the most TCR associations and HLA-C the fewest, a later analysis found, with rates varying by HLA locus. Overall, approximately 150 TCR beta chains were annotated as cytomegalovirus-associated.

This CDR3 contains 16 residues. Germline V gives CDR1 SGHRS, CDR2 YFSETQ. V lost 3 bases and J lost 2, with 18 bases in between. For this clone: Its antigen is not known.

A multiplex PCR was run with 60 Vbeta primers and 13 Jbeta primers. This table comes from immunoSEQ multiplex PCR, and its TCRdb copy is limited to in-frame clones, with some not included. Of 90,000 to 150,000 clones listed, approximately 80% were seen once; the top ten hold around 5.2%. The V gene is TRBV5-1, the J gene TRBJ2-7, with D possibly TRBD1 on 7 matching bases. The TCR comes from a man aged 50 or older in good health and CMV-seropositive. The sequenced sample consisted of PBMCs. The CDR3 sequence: CASSWGAGTVTYEQYF. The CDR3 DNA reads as TGCGCCAGCAGCTGGGGGGCCGGGACAGTAACCTACGAGCAGTACTTC.